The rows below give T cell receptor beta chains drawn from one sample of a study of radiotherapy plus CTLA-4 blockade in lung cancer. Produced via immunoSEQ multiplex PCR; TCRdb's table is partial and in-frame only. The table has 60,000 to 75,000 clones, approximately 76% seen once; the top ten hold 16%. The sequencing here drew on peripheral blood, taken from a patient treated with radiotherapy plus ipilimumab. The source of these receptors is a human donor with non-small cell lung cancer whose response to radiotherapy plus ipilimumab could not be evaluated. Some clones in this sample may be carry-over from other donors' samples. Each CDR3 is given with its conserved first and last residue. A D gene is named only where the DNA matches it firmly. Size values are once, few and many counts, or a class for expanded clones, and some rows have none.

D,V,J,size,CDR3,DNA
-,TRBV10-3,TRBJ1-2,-,CAISESPTANYGYTF,TGTGCCATCAGTGAGTCGCCTACCGCTAACTATGGCTACACCTTC
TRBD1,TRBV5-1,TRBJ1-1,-,CASSRDRGWTEAFF,TGCGCCAGCAGTAGGGACAGGGGATGGACTGAAGCTTTCTTT
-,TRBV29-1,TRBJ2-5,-,CSATRGSGQETQYF,TGCAGCGCGACACGGGGGAGCGGACAAGAGACCCAGTACTTC
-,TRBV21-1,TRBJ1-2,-,CASSNAPGWAGCDGYTF,TGTGCCAGCAGCAACGCCCCCGGGTGGGCAGGGTGCGATGGCTACACCTTC
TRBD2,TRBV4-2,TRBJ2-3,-,CASSQVGSGGPTDTQYF,TGTGCCAGCAGCCAAGTGGGGAGCGGGGGTCCCACAGATACGCAGTATTTT
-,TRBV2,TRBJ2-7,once,CASSNFAYEQYF,TGTGCCAGCAGTAATTTCGCCTACGAGCAGTACTTC
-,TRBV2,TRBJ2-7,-,CASSEWGPLSYEQYF,TGTGCCAGCAGTGAATGGGGGCCCCTATCCTACGAGCAGTACTTC
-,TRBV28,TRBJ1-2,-,CASSTTNPGGYTF,TGTGCCAGCAGTACCACCAACCCCGGGGGCTACACCTTC
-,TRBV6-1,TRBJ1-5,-,CASSTNGGGNQPQHF,TGTGCCAGCAGTACCAACGGGGGGGGCAATCAGCCCCAGCATTTT
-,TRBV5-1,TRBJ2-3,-,CASSLTDRGATTDTQYF,TGCGCCAGCAGCCTGACCGACCGCGGGGCCACCACAGATACGCAGTATTTT